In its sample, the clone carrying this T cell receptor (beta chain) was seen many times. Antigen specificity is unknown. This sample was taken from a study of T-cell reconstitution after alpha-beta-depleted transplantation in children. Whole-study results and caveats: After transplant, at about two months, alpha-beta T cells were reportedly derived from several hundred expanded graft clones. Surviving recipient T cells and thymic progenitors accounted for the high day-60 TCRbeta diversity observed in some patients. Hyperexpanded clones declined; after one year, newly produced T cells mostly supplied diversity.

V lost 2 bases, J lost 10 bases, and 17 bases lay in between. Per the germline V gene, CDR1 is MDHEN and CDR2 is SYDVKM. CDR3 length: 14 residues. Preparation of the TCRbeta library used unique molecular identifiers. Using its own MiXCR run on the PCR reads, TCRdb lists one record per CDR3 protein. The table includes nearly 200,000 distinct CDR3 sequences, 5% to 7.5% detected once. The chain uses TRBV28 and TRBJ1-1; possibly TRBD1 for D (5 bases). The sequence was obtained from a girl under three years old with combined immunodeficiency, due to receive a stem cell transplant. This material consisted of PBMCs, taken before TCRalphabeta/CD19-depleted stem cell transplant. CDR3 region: CASSLPTPGLGAFF. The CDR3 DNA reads TGTGCCAGCAGTTTACCTACTCCAGGGCTCGGAGCTTTCTTT. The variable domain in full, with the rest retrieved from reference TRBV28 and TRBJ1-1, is DVKVTQSSRYLVKRTGEKVFLECVQDMDHENMFWYRQDPGLGLRLIYFSYDVKMKEKGDIPEGYSVSREKKERFSLILESASTNQTSMYLCASSLPTPGLGAFFGQGTRLTVV.